One T cell receptor (beta chain) is described in this entry. The target antigen is unknown. Diagnoses were made from clinical symptoms, serum measures (thyroxine and TRAb), thyroid ultrasound and orbital computed tomography. From 10 ml of fresh peripheral blood, PBMCs were isolated. TCR beta CDR3 sequences were amplified from RNA transcripts. First-round RT-PCR with HTBI primers amplified the TCR CDR3 region. From the multiplex PCR reads, TCRdb called clonotypes with MiXCR, one entry per CDR3 protein. The table lists approximately 430,000 distinct CDR3 sequences, roughly 14% of them singletons, with around 7% in the top ten. The CDR3 sequence is 16 residues long. Trimming pared 5 bases from V and 3 bases from J, leaving 17 bases between. Per the germline V gene, CDR1 is MNHNS and CDR2 is SASEGT. This sample stems from a study of T cells in Graves' hyperthyroidism and ophthalmopathy. Study-wide context: Peripheral blood specimens were obtained at initial diagnosis, prior to any treatment.

Overall study results and limits: Model predictions of ophthalmopathy came a median approximately 6 months before onset.

The V and J genes are TRBV6-1 and TRBJ1-3; D not certain. The clonotype originates from a woman aged 18-30 years with Graves' hyperthyroidism. Material: blood. The CDR3 nucleotides read TGTGCCAGCAGTTCCGGACTATGGGTCTTTGGAAACACCATATATTTT. Translating it yields CASSSGLWVFGNTIYF.